Detailed here is one TCR beta chain. Its specificity is not known. In the PCR, 60 Vbeta and 13 Jbeta primers were used. TCRdb keeps only in-frame clones here, not all; method: immunoSEQ multiplex PCR. The top ten hold 3.1% of the sample, which has about 130,000 clones, roughly three quarters seen once. This sample stems from a study of cytomegalovirus exposure and HLA in healthy donors. Study results and limitations: A missense variant in DCLRE1C was later tied to TCR beta V- and J-gene trimming. Apparent HLA restriction characterized most CMV-associated TCR beta chains in a later analysis.

The CDR3 extends over 14 amino acids. Trimming removed 6 bases at V and 2 bases at J, with 14 bases between. Germline V gene data show CDR1 as MDHEN and CDR2 as SYDVKM. The sequence derives from a man aged 25 to 40 in good health and CMV-seronegative. This rearrangement joins TRBV28 to TRBJ2-7; tentative D call: TRBD2 (5 bases). Sequenced sample: PBMCs. DNA of the CDR3: TGTGCCAGCAGCTTGACGCGGGTTGCCTACGAGCAGTACTTC. This gives the protein CASSLTRVAYEQYF.